The source of this T cell receptor (beta chain) is a study of identical twins. Points from the study as a whole: Researchers reported excess low generation probability among twin-shared out-of-frame alpha sequences.

TCRdb reprocessed the 5' RACE reads via MiXCR and lists one record per CDR3 protein. The repertoire holds 1.5 million to 2 million distinct CDR3 sequences, with less than 35% as singletons. The junction had 11 bases not matched to a gene; V was cut back by 6 bases and J by 11 bases. Per the germline V gene, CDR1 is DFQATT and CDR2 is SNEGSKA (reference sequence). The CDR3 runs 12 residues. In its sample, this clonotype was seen a few times. Its antigen is unidentified. The sample consisted of cord blood. The clonotype originates from a newborn girl in good health. The V gene is TRBV20-1, the J gene TRBJ2-5; 8 positions agree with TRBD2. The CDR3 reads CSAPLGRGEQYF. In nucleotides, the CDR3 is TGCAGTGCCCCTCTAGGGCGGGGGGAGCAGTACTTC.